Sequencing of this T cell receptor (beta chain) was carried out in a study of blood T cell repertoires in COVID-19. Data came from immunoSEQ multiplex PCR; TCRdb stores just in-frame clones and leaves some out. Found here are about 52,000 clones, 82% of them singletons; the top ten hold approximately 10%. In germline, CDR1 is LGHDT, CDR2 YNNKEL (reference sequence). V shed 1 base and J 7 bases; nucleotides not matched to a gene: 10. CDR3 length equals 16 residues. The J gene is TRBJ2-1, the V gene TRBV3-1 (or the pseudogene TRBV3-2); 7 nucleotides align to TRBD2. The clonotype originates from a man older than 75 with COVID-19, enrolled during active disease. The sequenced material came from peripheral blood. The CDR3 spells CASSQGTRITTNEQFF. CDR3 nucleotide sequence: TGTGCCAGCAGCCAAGGGACTAGAATCACTACGAATGAGCAGTTCTTC.